This TCR beta chain derives from a study of cytotoxic CD8 clonotypes in ibrutinib-treated CLL (dated by TCRdb to about 2021). Notes on the research overall: The cohort was composed of about 10 relapsed/refractory and about 15 treatment-naive patients; IGHV unmutated status was identified in 17 patients. Samples at response were collected after a median of about 12 months of treatment, with a range of roughly 6 to 36 months. Cryopreserved peripheral blood mononuclear cells were obtained before treatment, at response, and at either sustained remission or disease progression. Responses were partial in 25 or so patients and complete in 2; after median around 65 months follow-up, about 14 stayed in remission and around 12 progressed. Patients were still on ibrutinib when every remission and progressive disease sample was collected. Longitudinal samples were available for about 30% of the 86 trial participants. On average, each sample yielded approximately 250,000 productive templates and 85,000 to 95,000 productive rearrangements. The investigation overall reported the following: Public clonotypes were rare and either shrank or stayed stable during treatment, and the rise in clonality at ibrutinib response reflected expansion of private clonotypes. At baseline, clonality was higher than in age-matched healthy donors and showed a strong correlation with circulating CD8+ T-cell counts. At ibrutinib response clonality went up, during sustained remission it held steady, and at progression it dropped back toward baseline. Lymph node repertoires were not examined, and the timing of sampling was not matched between patients in sustained remission and those whose disease progressed.

The sample's time point label, decoded: approximately eleven months on ibrutinib. For TCR beta library preparation, roughly 2 micrograms of genomic DNA were extracted from the cryopreserved PBMCs. Longitudinal blood samples from CLL patients on ibrutinib monotherapy underwent high-throughput TCR beta sequencing. The patients took part in an open-label, single-center phase 2 trial of ibrutinib monotherapy. On a MiSeq, deep resolution sequencing aimed for a depth between 1 in 1 million and 1 in 200,000 T cells, with each clonotype covered approximately 9.2x on average. The immunoSEQ hsTCRB Kit was used to generate the TCR beta libraries. The study's processing was this. ImmunoSEQ Data Assistant and ImmunoSEQ Analyzer were used for data analysis, and V, D and J genes were assigned according to IMGT definitions. Clonality, which ranges from 0 to 1, was calculated as one minus the normalized Shannon entropy of productive rearrangement frequencies. Public clonotype analysis was restricted to overrepresented clonotypes comprising at least 0.05% of each patient's repertoire. Thirteen age-matched healthy donor repertoires from immuneACCESS served as clonality controls. Here the immuneACCESS table is served through TCRdb, limited to in-frame sequences with V and J called. Missing clones are a known gap in these copies; in checked studies unresolved V genes cover under half, and the rest lacks a known reason. V and J calls plus clone size are reproduced from that table; the DNA served to infer D and trimming. The sample yields about 130,000 clones; around three quarters were counted once. The leading ten clones occupy over 10% of the sample.

A word on this clone: There is no known antigen for this receptor. No per-base quality is available; no much larger clone lies one base away.

Trimming removed 5 bases from V and 1 base from J, leaving 9 bases between the germline ends. CDR1 and CDR2 are drawn from the germline V gene (reference sequence): MNHEY, SMNVEV. The CDR3, from cysteine to phenylalanine, totals 14 residues. The retained sequence is limited to the CDR3, 42 bases, with the frame set at the first base. The origin of this receptor is a human donor with chronic lymphocytic leukemia. The specimen was PBMCs, collected after 12 months of ibrutinib treatment. The sequence joins TRBV27 to TRBJ1-5; the best D guess is TRBD1, with 5 bases matching. The bases read TGTGCCAGCAGTGTCCGGGACAGCAATCAGCCCCAGCATTTT. Its amino acids are CASSVRDSNQPQHF.